The present T cell receptor (beta chain) was sequenced within a study of shared clonotypes between healthy human individuals. Only in-frame clones appear in the TCRdb table, and some are missing; sequencing was by immunoSEQ multiplex PCR. Seen here are more than 550,000 clones, around 92% observed once, and the top ten hold about a quarter. Only CD45RO-negative cells positively selected for CCR7 counted as naive CD8 cells, so terminally differentiated effector memory CD45RA+ cells were excluded. CDR3 length: 15 amino acids. Looked up from germline, CDR1 is MDHEN and CDR2 is SYDVKM. Germline trimming cut 3 bases from V and 4 bases from J; bases unmatched to any gene: 9. Study outcomes and limitations: Around 5% of naive CD4 clonotypes were shared across several donors.

Details on this clone: What it binds is unknown.

The V call is TRBV28, the J call TRBJ2-7, with 7 bases matching TRBD2. The TCR originated in a man aged 30-40 years in good health. The sample consisted of naive CD8+ T cells sorted from blood. The CDR3 is CASSLGTKRGYEQYF. The CDR3 DNA sequence: TGTGCCAGCAGTTTGGGGACTAAGCGTGGGTACGAGCAGTACTTC.